The 17 T cell receptor beta chains below were found in one sample sequenced in a study of blood T cells in healthy people across ages. A sample-barcoded 5' primer and a J-beta primer mix were used in a second PCR of roughly 7 to 11 cycles. Using its own MiXCR run on the 5' RACE reads, TCRdb lists one record per CDR3 protein. This sample has over 600,000 distinct CDR3 sequences, with around three fifths found just once. The specimen sequenced was blood. The receptors here all came from a man aged 35 to 55 in good health.

V usage is TRBV27 and J usage is TRBJ2-3, with D maybe TRBD2 (5 bases). V was pared by 0 bases and J by 0 bases, with 10 bases between. The CDR3 is made up of 16 amino acids. Germline CDR1 reads MNHEY; CDR2 reads SMNVEV (reference sequence). CDR3 region: CASSLSGGTSTDTQYF. The CDR3 DNA sequence: TGTGCCAGCAGTTTATCCGGAGGTACGAGCACAGATACGCAGTATTTT.

J is TRBJ2-7 and V is TRBV9; 11 bases agree with TRBD1. Germline V lookup: CDR1 SGDLS, CDR2 YYNGEE. V was clipped by 4 bases and J by 7 bases; unmatched bases: 7. CDR3 size: 14 residues. CDR3 nucleotides: TGTGCCAGCAGCTTCGGGACAGGGGGGAGGGAGCAGTACTTC. This encodes CASSFGTGGREQYF.

This clonotype was detected a few times. CDR3 in DNA: TGTGCCACCAGTGATGCAGGGGCAGATACGCAGTATTTT. The encoded protein is CATSDAGADTQYF. The genes are TRBV24-1 and TRBJ2-3, with a tentative D call TRBD1 (6 bases). V lost 3 bases and J 4 bases, leaving 7 bases between the germline ends. The CDR3 covers 13 residues. The V gene's germline CDR1 is KGHDR and CDR2 SFDVKD.

As concerns this clonotype: One junction end does not reproduce the germline sequence, and a read error may be involved. The chain has TRBV4-2 and TRBJ2-3, with D unclear. Germline V gene data show CDR1 as LGHNA and CDR2 as YNFKEQ. This CDR3 contains 15 residues. CDR3 sequence (DNA): TGTGCCGGCAGCCAACAAACTGGCTTGGGAGATACGCAGTATTTT. It encodes CAGSQQTGLGDTQYF.

V is TRBV29-1 and J is TRBJ1-1; D remains ambiguous. The CDR3 totals 11 residues. The ends were cut back, 5 bases at V and 6 bases at J, with 10 bases in the middle. CDR1 and CDR2 from the germline V gene are SQVTM and ANQGSEA. CDR3 in amino acids: CSVKDGAEAFF. CDR3 sequence (DNA): TGCAGCGTTAAGGACGGGGCTGAAGCTTTCTTT.

This clonotype has a single count. J is TRBJ2-5 and V is TRBV12-3 or TRBV12-4; D not resolved. Trimming shortened V by 6 bases and J by 5 bases, and 16 bases separated the two germline ends. The CDR3 has 14 amino acids. CDR3 sequence reads: CASRPGGSRETQYF. The CDR3 nucleotides are TGTGCCAGCAGGCCTGGTGGTAGTCGGGAGACCCAGTACTTC.

This clonotype showed up just once. The chain couples TRBV3-1 to TRBJ2-4; 9 bases are a match to TRBD2. The CDR3 has 18 residues. With 0 bases clipped from V and 13 bases from J, the junction kept 19 bases outside the gene matches. Germline CDR1 and CDR2: LGHDT and YNNKEL (reference sequence). CDR3 DNA: TGTGCCAGCAGCCAAGAGGGAGCGGGAGGACCCCTCGGGTGGGAGCAGTACTTC. Its translation is CASSQEGAGGPLGWEQYF.

The chain has TRBV11-2 and TRBJ2-5; 12 positions agree with TRBD2. CDR3 length: 17 amino acids. Germline CDR1 SGHAT, CDR2 FQNNGV. With 3 bases clipped from V and 2 bases from J, the junction kept 7 bases outside the gene matches. CDR3 amino acids: CASSFSLAGGPQETQYF. CDR3 coding DNA: TGTGCCAGCAGCTTTTCTCTAGCGGGGGGGCCTCAAGAGACCCAGTACTTC.

This clonotype was seen a few times. The chain has TRBV28 and TRBJ2-5; no definite D call. The V end lost 6 bases, the J end lost 5 bases, and 10 bases lay between the germline ends. Germline CDR1 MDHEN, CDR2 SYDVKM. CDR3 length equals 12 residues. The CDR3 reads CASRVTAETQYF. Written as DNA, the CDR3 is TGTGCCAGCAGGGTAACTGCGGAGACCCAGTACTTC. Variable domain in full (rest from reference TRBV28 and TRBJ2-5): DVKVTQSSRYLVKRTGEKVFLECVQDMDHENMFWYRQDPGLGLRLIYFSYDVKMKEKGDIPEGYSVSREKKERFSLILESASTNQTSMYLCASRVTAETQYFGPGTRLLVL.

This clonotype occurred a few times. The chain couples TRBV6-5 to TRBJ2-3; TRBD1 might be the D (5 bases). CDR1 MNHEY and CDR2 SVGAGI come from the germline V gene. There are 10 residues in the CDR3. Deletions cut 10 bases from V and 4 bases from J, with 6 bases between. CDR3 residues: CATRADTQYF. CDR3 in DNA: TGTGCCACCAGGGCAGATACGCAGTATTTT.

This chain uses TRBV29-1 with TRBJ1-2, with a tentative D call TRBD1 (5 bases). The germline V and J ends were trimmed by 0 bases and 8 bases, with 19 bases remaining between them. CDR1 and CDR2 from the germline V gene are SQVTM and ANQGSEA. This CDR3 comprises 15 residues. CDR3 nucleotide sequence: TGCAGCGTTGAAGATGGGAGGGACGGTGCGGGGGGCTACACCTTC. Its translation is CSVEDGRDGAGGYTF.

Only one count was recorded for this clonotype. The V gene is TRBV7-6, the J gene TRBJ2-3, with D possibly TRBD1 on 5 matching bases. The germline V gene encodes CDR1 SGHVS and CDR2 FNYEAQ. The CDR3 length is 13 residues. V shed 5 bases and J shed 6 bases, with 12 bases lying between them. CDR3 residues: CASSTLQVDTQYF. CDR3 nucleotide sequence: TGTGCCAGCAGCACCCTACAGGTTGATACGCAGTATTTT.

This chain joins TRBV15 and TRBJ2-4, with D possibly matching TRBD1 (6 bases). CDR1 is LNHNV and CDR2 is YYDKDF in the germline V gene (reference sequence). Trimming took off 0 bases at V and 8 bases at J, with 14 bases between the two ends. This CDR3 comprises 15 residues. CDR3 DNA sequence: TGTGCCACCAGCAGAGATTTTGGGGGCTCGGACATTCAGTACTTC. Protein sequence: CATSRDFGGSDIQYF.

J is TRBJ2-1 and V is TRBV7-3, with 11 bases identical to TRBD2. J gave up 1 base and V 2 bases, and 7 bases lay outside the gene matches. Germline CDR1 is SGHTA and CDR2 is FQGTGA. This CDR3 region has 18 residues. The CDR3 coding sequence is TGTGCCAGCAGCTTATTACTAGCGGGAGAAGATTCCTACAATGAGCAGTTCTTC. As protein: CASSLLLAGEDSYNEQFF.

The chain carries TRBV3-1 and TRBJ1-2, with a tentative D call TRBD1 (5 bases). This CDR3 contains 15 residues. In germline, CDR1 is LGHDT, CDR2 YNNKEL (reference sequence). The V and J ends lost 0 bases and 5 bases respectively, with 13 bases between them. CDR3 region: CASSQEQDRGYGYTF. The CDR3 DNA is TGTGCCAGCAGCCAAGAGCAGGATAGGGGATATGGCTACACCTTC.

This chain joins TRBV7-8 and TRBJ2-5; TRBD2 is a possible D gene (6 bases). V lost 5 bases, J lost 7 bases, and 14 bases lay in between. CDR1 is SGHVS, CDR2 FQNEAQ, per germline. The CDR3 sequence is 13 residues long. The DNA for the CDR3 is TGTGCCAGCAGCCCGAGGGAGGAAGGGACCCAGTACTTC. This gives the protein CASSPREEGTQYF. Full variable domain (missing parts from reference TRBV7-8 and TRBJ2-5): GAGVSQSPRYKVAKRGQDVALRCDPISGHVSLFWYQQALGQGPEFLTYFQNEAQLDKSGLPSDRFFAERPEGSVSTLKIQRTQQEDSAVYLCASSPREEGTQYFGPGTRLLVL.

This chain links TRBV6-6 with TRBJ1-1; D is uncertain. The V end was cut by 7 bases, the J end by 0 bases, with 6 bases between. The CDR3 has 12 amino acids. Germline lookup yields CDR1 MNHNY and CDR2 SVGAGI (reference sequence). DNA of the CDR3: TGTGCCAGCAATGACTTGAACACTGAAGCTTTCTTT. Translated: CASNDLNTEAFF.